A single sample gave rise to the 5 T cell receptor beta chains below, sequenced in a study of vaccination effects on CD4 cells after COVID-19. Prior to sequencing, the ViraFEST assay stimulated PBMC with viral peptide pools, which expanded the antigen-specific CD4+ T cells. Culture proceeded for more than nine days, and CD4+ T cells were then isolated. Vaccinated recipients, who were negative for nucleocapsid antibodies, had no history of SARS-CoV-2 infection. Antigens for these TCRs are unknown. Sequenced by immunoSEQ multiplex PCR; TCRdb stores in-frame clones only, minus some. The table includes 55,000 to 80,000 clones, approximately 79% detected once. Source: CD4+ T cells from PBMCs cultured with HCoV-OC43 spike peptides, taken before COVID-19 vaccination. The subset here: HCoV-OC43 spike overlapping peptide pool stimulation. These receptors all come from a human donor who received a COVID-19 vaccine.

J is TRBJ2-5 and V is TRBV7-9; D may be TRBD1 or TRBD2 (6 bases each). Trimming cost V 5 bases and J 4 bases, with 17 bases left between them. CDR1 and CDR2 (germline): SEHNR, FQNEAQ (reference sequence). The CDR3 is made up of 15 amino acids. The CDR3 loop reads CASSKGTGAVETQYF. For the CDR3, the DNA is TGTGCCAGCAGCAAAGGGACGGGGGCCGTAGAGACCCAGTACTTC. Using reference TRBV7-9 and TRBJ2-5 for the parts outside the CDR3, the full variable domain is DTGVSQNPRHKITKRGQNVTFRCDPISEHNRLYWYRQTLGQGPEFLTYFQNEAQLEKSRLLSDRFSAERPKGSFSTLEIQRTEQGDSAMYLCASSKGTGAVETQYFGPGTRLLVL.

The count of this clone is one. The chain has TRBV24-1 and TRBJ2-5; the D call may be TRBD1 or TRBD2 (6 bases each). Trimming removed 5 bases from V and 5 bases from J, with 11 bases in between. In germline, CDR1 is KGHDR, CDR2 SFDVKD. The CDR3 covers 13 residues. In nucleotides, the CDR3 is TGTGCCACCAGTGGAGGGGGGCGGGAGACCCAGTACTTC. This codes for CATSGGGRETQYF.

The sample holds one count of this clone. The V gene is TRBV2, the J gene TRBJ2-4, with D unclear. Germline V CDR1 and CDR2: SNHLY, FYNNEI. V was cut by 10 bases and J by 0 bases, with 16 bases left in between. The CDR3 sequence is 15 residues long. CDR3 residues: CATAYMGSAKNIQYF. CDR3 in DNA: TGTGCCACAGCGTACATGGGCTCAGCCAAAAACATTCAGTACTTC.

The rearrangement uses TRBV18 and TRBJ1-1, with 10 bases identical to TRBD1. Losses at the gene ends were 6 bases for V and 7 bases for J; bases not matched to a gene: 8. Germline CDR1 and CDR2: KGHSH and LQKENI. The CDR3 runs to 14 residues. As DNA, the CDR3 is TGTGCCAGCTCGGCGGGACAGGGGAGTCGTGAAGCTTTCTTT. Protein: CASSAGQGSREAFF.

This clone was detected a few times. The chain carries TRBV28 and TRBJ2-1; 11 bases match TRBD2. Germline assignment: CDR1 MDHEN and CDR2 SYDVKM. V lost 9 bases and J lost 13; bases outside the gene matches: 14. The CDR3 has 14 amino acids. CDR3 DNA sequence: TGTGCCAGTAGAAGGGCTAGCGGGGGGCCCGAACAGTTCTTC. Translation gives CASRRASGGPEQFF.